This T cell receptor beta chain was sequenced during a study of T-cell reconstitution after alpha-beta-depleted transplantation in children. This clonotype was seen many times. The germline V gene has CDR1 SGHRS and CDR2 YFSETQ. The V end lost 0 bases, the J end lost 7 bases, and 19 bases lay between the germline ends. The CDR3 totals 16 residues. Library preparation (for TCRbeta) was performed with unique molecular identifiers. TCRdb re-called the PCR reads with MiXCR, one entry per CDR3 protein. This table holds hundreds of thousands of distinct CDR3 sequences, 12% found once. The chain employs TRBV5-1 and TRBJ1-1, with D possibly TRBD1 on 6 matching bases. Sequences were derived from PBMCs from the stem cell graft donor, sampled from the stem cell graft. This receptor was taken from a human donor who donated a stem cell graft to a child with acute lymphoblastic leukemia. The CDR3 DNA reads TGCGCCAGCAGCTTGGAGGTCAGGGGATGGAGTAGTGAAGCTTTCTTT. This gives the protein CASSLEVRGWSSEAFF.